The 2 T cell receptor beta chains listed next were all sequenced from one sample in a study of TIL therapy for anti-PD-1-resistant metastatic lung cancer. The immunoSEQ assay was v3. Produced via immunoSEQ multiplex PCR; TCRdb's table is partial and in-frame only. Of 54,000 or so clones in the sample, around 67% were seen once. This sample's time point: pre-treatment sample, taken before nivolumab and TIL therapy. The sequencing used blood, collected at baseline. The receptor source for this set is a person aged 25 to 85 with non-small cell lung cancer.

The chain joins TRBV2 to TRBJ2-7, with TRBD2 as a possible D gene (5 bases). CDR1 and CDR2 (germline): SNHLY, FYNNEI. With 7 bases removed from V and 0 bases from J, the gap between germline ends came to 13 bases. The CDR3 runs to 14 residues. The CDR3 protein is CASKGEIISYEQYF. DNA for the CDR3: TGTGCCAGCAAGGGAGAGATTATCTCCTACGAGCAGTACTTC.

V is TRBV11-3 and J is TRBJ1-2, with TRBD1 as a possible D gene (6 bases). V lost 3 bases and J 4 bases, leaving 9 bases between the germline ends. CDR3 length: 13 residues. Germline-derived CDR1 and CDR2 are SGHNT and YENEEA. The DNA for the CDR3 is TGTGCCAGCAGCTTTCAGGGGTCCTATGGCTACACCTTC. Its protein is CASSFQGSYGYTF.